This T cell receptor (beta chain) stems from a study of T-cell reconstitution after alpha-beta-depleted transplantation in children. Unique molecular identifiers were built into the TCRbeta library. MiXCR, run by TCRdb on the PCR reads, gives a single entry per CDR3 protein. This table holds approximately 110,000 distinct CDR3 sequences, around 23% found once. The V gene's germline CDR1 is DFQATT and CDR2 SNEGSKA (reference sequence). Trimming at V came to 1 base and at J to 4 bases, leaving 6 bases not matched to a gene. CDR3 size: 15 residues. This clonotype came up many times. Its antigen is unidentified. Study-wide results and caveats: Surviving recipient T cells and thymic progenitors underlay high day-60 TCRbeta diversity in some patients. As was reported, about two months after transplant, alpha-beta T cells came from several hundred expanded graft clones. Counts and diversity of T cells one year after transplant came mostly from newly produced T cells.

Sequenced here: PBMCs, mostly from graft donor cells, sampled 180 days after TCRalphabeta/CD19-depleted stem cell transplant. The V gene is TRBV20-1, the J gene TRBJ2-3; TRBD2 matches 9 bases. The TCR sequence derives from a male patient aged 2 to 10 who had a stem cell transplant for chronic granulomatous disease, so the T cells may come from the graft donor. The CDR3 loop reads CSARVREGLADTQYF. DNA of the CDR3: TGCAGTGCTAGAGTGCGGGAGGGCCTCGCAGATACGCAGTATTTT.